The 17 T cell receptor beta chains below come from one sample, sequenced in a study of regulatory T cells in long-lasting Graves disease. HTBI primers from iRepertoire and Arm-PCR of CDR3 regions yielded the TCR beta libraries. TCRdb ran MiXCR on the multiplex PCR reads and lists one entry per CDR3 protein. The data show about half a million distinct CDR3 sequences, with about 12% seen just once and 7.5% to 9% held by the top ten. Time point described: newly diagnosed GD, antithyroid drugs for less than 3 months. With RNA extracted from PBMCs as input, the TCR library was made. These data were likewise used in another study, on T cells in Graves' hyperthyroidism and ophthalmopathy.

The sample was peripheral blood mononuclear cells (PBMCs), taken at new diagnosis, from a patient treated with antithyroid drugs. The origin of the receptors is a woman in her twenties or thirties with Graves disease.

This clonotype was detected many times. V usage is TRBV11-2 and J usage is TRBJ1-1; D is perhaps TRBD1 (5 bases). Trimming cost V 1 base and J 1 base, with 7 bases left between them. Germline values: CDR1 SGHAT, CDR2 FQNNGV. The CDR3 loop spans 14 amino acids. CDR3 DNA: TGTGCCAGCAGCTTAGGGGGCGAGAACACTGAAGCTTTCTTT. Residues: CASSLGGENTEAFF.

In this sample, this clonotype turned up a few times. The V call is TRBV6-1, the J call TRBJ2-5; 12 nucleotides match TRBD2. The CDR3 is 17 amino acids. Per the germline V gene, CDR1 is MNHNS and CDR2 is SASEGT. The junction had 13 bases not matched to a gene; V was cut back by 6 bases and J by 5 bases. CDR3 DNA sequence: TGTGCCAGCAGCCCCGGACTAGCGGGATTTACAGGGGAGACCCAGTACTTC. Protein: CASSPGLAGFTGETQYF.

This clonotype was recorded many times. V and J are TRBV7-6 and TRBJ2-1; maybe TRBD2 (6 bases). Germline CDR1 SGHVS, CDR2 FNYEAQ. Trimming removed 0 bases at V and 13 bases at J, with 13 bases between. The CDR3 loop spans 13 amino acids. CDR3 DNA: TGTGCCAGCAGCTTAGCGGGGCCGGCGGGACAGTTCTTC. Protein: CASSLAGPAGQFF.

This clonotype occurred many times. This CDR3 reads CASSIGSAQPQHF. CDR3 nucleotide sequence: TGTGCCAGTAGTATAGGGAGCGCCCAGCCCCAGCATTTT. The rearrangement links TRBV19 to TRBJ1-5; no clear D gene. The V and J ends lost 1 base and 7 bases respectively, with 8 bases between them. The CDR3 is made up of 13 amino acids. Looked up from germline, CDR1 is LNHDA and CDR2 is SQIVND (reference sequence).

This clonotype has only a few counts. The chain carries TRBV18 and TRBJ1-2; D possibly corresponds to TRBD1 (5 bases). The ends were cut back, 3 bases at V and 6 bases at J, with 14 bases in the middle. The CDR3 extends over 14 amino acids. Germline CDR1 reads KGHSH; CDR2 reads LQKENI. CDR3 nucleotide sequence: TGTGCCAGCTCACCGTCCCCCTCGACAGATGGCTACACCTTC. The encoded protein is CASSPSPSTDGYTF.

The gene calls are TRBV29-1 and TRBJ2-5; maybe TRBD2 (6 bases). The CDR3 length is 14 residues. CDR1 and CDR2 (germline): SQVTM, ANQGSEA. V gave up 7 bases and J gave up 6 bases, with 21 bases separating them. CDR3 in DNA: TGCAGCGCTGGTTGGCGGGATGGGAGGAAGACCCAGTACTTC. Amino acids: CSAGWRDGRKTQYF.

This clonotype was counted at least ten times. The chain links TRBV30 to TRBJ2-7, with D perhaps being TRBD1 or TRBD2 (5 bases each). CDR3 length equals 14 residues. Germline assignment: CDR1 GTSNPN and CDR2 SVGIG (reference sequence). The germline V and J ends were trimmed by 4 bases and 2 bases, with 15 bases remaining between them. In nucleotides, the CDR3 is TGTGCCTGGAACCGGGGCAGGGCGACCTACGAGCAGTACTTC. This translates into CAWNRGRATYEQYF.

This chain links TRBV7-2 with TRBJ1-1; weak D call: TRBD1 (5 bases). This CDR3 is built from 14 residues. Trimming removed 3 bases at V and 3 bases at J, with 11 bases between. Germline V gene lookup returns CDR1 SGHTA and CDR2 FQGNSA. The CDR3 spells CASSLYSRDTEAFF. The CDR3 DNA reads TGTGCCAGCAGCTTGTATTCCAGGGACACTGAAGCTTTCTTT.

At least ten counts were recorded for this clonotype. V gene TRBV6-5 combines with J gene TRBJ1-1; TRBD1 aligns across 10 bases. The CDR3 spans 16 residues. V was pared by 4 bases and J by 4 bases, with 9 bases of the junction left unmatched. Per the germline V gene, CDR1 is MNHEY and CDR2 is SVGAGI. The CDR3 sequence is CASSSSTGGESTEAFF. In DNA, the CDR3 is TGTGCCAGCAGTTCCTCGACAGGGGGCGAAAGCACTGAAGCTTTCTTT.

This clonotype was detected many times. The rearrangement links TRBV28 to TRBJ2-7; D may be TRBD1 (5 bases). Germline V CDR1 and CDR2: MDHEN, SYDVKM. V lost 6 bases and J 7 bases, leaving 16 bases between the germline ends. This CDR3 region has 13 residues. The CDR3 DNA sequence: TGTGCCAGCAGCACTCAGCCCAGGGATGAGCAGTACTTC. It encodes CASSTQPRDEQYF.

The rearrangement links TRBV18 to TRBJ2-3; D gene ambiguous. The CDR3 extends over 14 amino acids. The ends were cut back, 4 bases at V and 1 base at J, with 9 bases in the middle. Germline CDR1 is KGHSH and CDR2 is LQKENI. CDR3 amino acids: CASSLSMGTDTQYF. The CDR3, as DNA: TGTGCCAGCTCACTTAGCATGGGCACAGATACGCAGTATTTT.

This sequence joins TRBV10-3 and TRBJ1-1, with 7 bases that match TRBD1. This CDR3 has 13 residues. V dropped 5 bases and J dropped 3; count of bases not matched to a gene: 3. Germline V CDR1 and CDR2: ENHRY, SYGVKD. The CDR3 reads CAISLDRYTEAFF. CDR3 DNA: TGTGCCATCAGTTTGGACAGGTACACTGAAGCTTTCTTT.

There are many counts of this clonotype. The rearrangement joins TRBV20-1 to TRBJ1-6; unclear D gene. The germline CDR1 and CDR2 sequences are DFQATT and SNEGSKA (reference sequence). Trimming took 0 bases from V and 10 from J, leaving 16 bases between them. CDR3 length: 15 amino acids. CDR3 sequence reads: CSARDRRLGYSPLHF. In DNA form, the CDR3 reads TGCAGTGCTAGAGATCGGCGTTTAGGGTACTCACCCCTCCACTTT.

The CDR3 sequence is CASVDGRSGNEQFF. The CDR3 DNA reads as TGTGCCAGCGTGGACGGGAGATCTGGTAATGAGCAGTTCTTC. This sequence joins TRBV28 and TRBJ2-1, with D possibly being TRBD2 (6 bases). Germline-derived CDR1 and CDR2 are MDHEN and SYDVKM. With 8 bases removed from V and 7 bases from J, the gap between germline ends came to 18 bases. The CDR3 contains 14 residues.

This clonotype came up a few times. The chain recombines TRBV6-2 or TRBV6-3 with TRBJ2-1; 8 bases match TRBD2. The V gene end was trimmed by 6 bases and the J gene end by 7 bases; junction bases not matched to a gene: 14. CDR3 length: 16 amino acids. Germline V lookup: CDR1 MNHEY, CDR2 SVGEGT. In DNA, the CDR3 is TGTGCCAGCAGCCTCCTGCCAGCGGGAGAACAGAATGAGCAGTTCTTC. This encodes CASSLLPAGEQNEQFF.

This clonotype was detected many times. This chain uses TRBV28 with TRBJ2-7, with D possibly called TRBD1 or TRBD2 (5 bases each). Germline CDR1 reads MDHEN; CDR2 reads SYDVKM. The CDR3 extends over 14 amino acids. Trimming removed 2 bases from V and 5 bases from J, with 13 bases in between. CDR3 residues: CASSLHGARNEQYF. CDR3 nucleotide sequence: TGTGCCAGCAGTTTACACGGGGCGCGTAACGAGCAGTACTTC.

This clonotype was seen ten or more times. The chain employs TRBV20-1 and TRBJ1-4; 7 positions agree with TRBD1. There are 14 residues in the CDR3. The germline gives CDR1 DFQATT, CDR2 SNEGSKA (reference sequence). Unmatched junction bases numbered 4, after V lost 2 bases and J lost 4 bases. CDR3 DNA sequence: TGCAGTGCTAGACGGGACAGCATTAATGAAAAACTGTTTTTT. This encodes CSARRDSINEKLFF.